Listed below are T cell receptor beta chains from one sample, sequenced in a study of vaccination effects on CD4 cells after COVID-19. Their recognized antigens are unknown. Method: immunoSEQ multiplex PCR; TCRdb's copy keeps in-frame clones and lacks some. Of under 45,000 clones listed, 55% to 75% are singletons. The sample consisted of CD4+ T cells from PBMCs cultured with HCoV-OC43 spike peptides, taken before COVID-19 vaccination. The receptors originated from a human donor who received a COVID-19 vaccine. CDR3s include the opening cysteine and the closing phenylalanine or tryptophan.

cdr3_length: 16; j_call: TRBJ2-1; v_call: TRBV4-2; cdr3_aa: CASSQSRTSGVNEQFF
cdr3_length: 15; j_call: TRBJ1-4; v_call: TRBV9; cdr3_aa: CASSVEVGRSEKLFF
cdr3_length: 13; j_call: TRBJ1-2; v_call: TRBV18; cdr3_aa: CASSPMSVRGYTF
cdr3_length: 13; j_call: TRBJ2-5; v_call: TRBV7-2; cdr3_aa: CASSPGLLETQYF
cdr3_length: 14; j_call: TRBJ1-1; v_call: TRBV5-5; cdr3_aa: CASSLVAGRTEAFF
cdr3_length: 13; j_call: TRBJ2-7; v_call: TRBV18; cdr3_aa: CASSPGGDYEQYF
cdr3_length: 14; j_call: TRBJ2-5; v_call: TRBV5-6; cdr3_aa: CASSLRQGLETQYF
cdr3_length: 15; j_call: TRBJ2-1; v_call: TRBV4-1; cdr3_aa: CASSQSSSPRNEQFF
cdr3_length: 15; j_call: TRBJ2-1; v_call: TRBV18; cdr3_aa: CASSGPGSSYNEQFF
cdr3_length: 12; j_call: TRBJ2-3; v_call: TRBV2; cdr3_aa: CASSLRADTQYF
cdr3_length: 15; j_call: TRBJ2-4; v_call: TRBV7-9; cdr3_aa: CASSLVEGRRNIQYF
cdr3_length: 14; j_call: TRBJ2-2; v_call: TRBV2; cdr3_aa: CASSERASGGELFF
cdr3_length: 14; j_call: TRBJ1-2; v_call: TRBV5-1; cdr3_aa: CASSVEGLDDGYTF
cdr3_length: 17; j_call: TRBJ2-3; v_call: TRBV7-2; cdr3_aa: CASSLGSGRGLADTQYF
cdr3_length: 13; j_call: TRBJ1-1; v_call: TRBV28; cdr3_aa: CATGGLRYTEAFF
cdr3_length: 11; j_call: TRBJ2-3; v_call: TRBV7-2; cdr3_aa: CASSLFGAPYF
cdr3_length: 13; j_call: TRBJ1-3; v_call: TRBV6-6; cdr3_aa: CASSRVQGNTIYF
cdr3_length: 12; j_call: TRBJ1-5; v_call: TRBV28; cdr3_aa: CASMVSNQPQHF
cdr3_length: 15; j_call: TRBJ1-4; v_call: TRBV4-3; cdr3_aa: CASSRVDRVNEKLFF
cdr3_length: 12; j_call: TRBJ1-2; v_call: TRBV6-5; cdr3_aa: CASSYSGYGYTF
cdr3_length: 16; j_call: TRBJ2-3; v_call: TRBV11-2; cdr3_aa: CASSRGGGTYTDTQYF
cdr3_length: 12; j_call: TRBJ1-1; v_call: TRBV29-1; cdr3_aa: CSAERGGSEAFF
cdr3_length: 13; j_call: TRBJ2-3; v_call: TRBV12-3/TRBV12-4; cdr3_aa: CASRLPGTDTQYF